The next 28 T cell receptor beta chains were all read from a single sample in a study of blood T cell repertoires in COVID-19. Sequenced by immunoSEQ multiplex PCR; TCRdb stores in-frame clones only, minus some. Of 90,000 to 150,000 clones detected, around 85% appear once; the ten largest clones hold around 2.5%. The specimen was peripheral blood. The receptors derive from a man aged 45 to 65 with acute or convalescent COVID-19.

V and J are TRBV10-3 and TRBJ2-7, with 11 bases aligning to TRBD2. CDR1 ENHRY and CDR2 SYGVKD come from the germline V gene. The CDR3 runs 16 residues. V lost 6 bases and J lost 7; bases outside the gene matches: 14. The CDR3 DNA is TGTGCCATCAGGGGTCGGCTAGCGGGAGGTCAGGGAGAGCAGTACTTC. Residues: CAIRGRLAGGQGEQYF.

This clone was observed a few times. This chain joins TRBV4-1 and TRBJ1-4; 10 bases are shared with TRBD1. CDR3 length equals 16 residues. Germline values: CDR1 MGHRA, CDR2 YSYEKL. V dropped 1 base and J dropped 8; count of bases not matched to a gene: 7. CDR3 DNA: TGCGCCAGCAGCCAAGCAGGACAGGGGGTGAAGGAAAAACTGTTTTTT. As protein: CASSQAGQGVKEKLFF.

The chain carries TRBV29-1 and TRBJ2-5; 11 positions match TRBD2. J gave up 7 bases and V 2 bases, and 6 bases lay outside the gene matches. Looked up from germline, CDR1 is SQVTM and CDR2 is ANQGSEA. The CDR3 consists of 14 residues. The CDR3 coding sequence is TGCAGCGTTGAAAGCCTAGCGGGGGGAGGGACCCAGTACTTC. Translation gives CSVESLAGGGTQYF. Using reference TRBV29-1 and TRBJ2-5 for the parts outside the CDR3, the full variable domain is SAVISQKPSRDICQRGTSLTIQCQVDSQVTMMFWYRQQPGQSLTLIATANQGSEATYESGFVIDKFPISRPNLTFSTLTVSNMSPEDSSIYLCSVESLAGGGTQYFGPGTRLLVL.

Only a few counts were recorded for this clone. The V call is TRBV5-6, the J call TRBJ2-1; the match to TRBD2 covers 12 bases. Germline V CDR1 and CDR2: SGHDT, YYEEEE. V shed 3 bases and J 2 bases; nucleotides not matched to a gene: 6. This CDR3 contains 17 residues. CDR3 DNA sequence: TGTGCCAGCAGCTCCACTAGCGGGAGGACAACCTACAATGAGCAGTTCTTC. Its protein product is CASSSTSGRTTYNEQFF.

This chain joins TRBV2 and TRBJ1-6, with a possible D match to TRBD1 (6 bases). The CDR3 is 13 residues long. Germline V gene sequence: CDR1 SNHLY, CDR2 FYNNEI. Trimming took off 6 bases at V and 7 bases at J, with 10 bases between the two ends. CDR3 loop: CASRGQGNSPLHF. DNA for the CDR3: TGTGCCAGCAGGGGGCAGGGGAATTCACCCCTCCACTTT.

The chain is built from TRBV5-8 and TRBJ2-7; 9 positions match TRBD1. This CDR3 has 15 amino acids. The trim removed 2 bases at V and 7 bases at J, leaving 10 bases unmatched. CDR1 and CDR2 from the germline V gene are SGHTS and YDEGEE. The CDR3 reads CASSFGGTGKDEQYF. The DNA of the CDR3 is TGTGCCAGCAGCTTTGGGGGGACAGGGAAGGATGAGCAGTACTTC.

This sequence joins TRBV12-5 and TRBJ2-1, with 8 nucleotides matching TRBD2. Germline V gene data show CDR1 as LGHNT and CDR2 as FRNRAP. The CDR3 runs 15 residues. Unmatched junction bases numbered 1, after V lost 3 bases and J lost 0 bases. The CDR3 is CASGFGGGSYNEQFF. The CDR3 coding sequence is TGTGCTAGTGGTTTCGGGGGGGGCTCCTACAATGAGCAGTTCTTC. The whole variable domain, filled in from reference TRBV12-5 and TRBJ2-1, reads DARVTQTPRHKVTEMGQEVTMRCQPILGHNTVFWYRQTMMQGLELLAYFRNRAPLDDSGMPKDRFSAEMPDATLATLKIQPSEPRDSAVYFCASGFGGGSYNEQFFGPGTRLTVL.

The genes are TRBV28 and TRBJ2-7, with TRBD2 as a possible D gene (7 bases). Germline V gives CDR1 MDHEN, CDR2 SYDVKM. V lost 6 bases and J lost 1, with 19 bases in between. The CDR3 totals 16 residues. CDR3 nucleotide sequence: TGTGCCAGCAGAGGGGGGGGAGCAACCCCTTCCTACGAGCAGTACTTC. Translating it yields CASRGGGATPSYEQYF.

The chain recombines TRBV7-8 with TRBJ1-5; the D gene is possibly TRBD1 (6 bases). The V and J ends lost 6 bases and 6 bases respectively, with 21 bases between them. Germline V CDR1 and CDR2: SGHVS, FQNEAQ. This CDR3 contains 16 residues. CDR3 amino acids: CASREDRFVGRQPQHF. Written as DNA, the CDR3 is TGTGCCAGCAGGGAGGACAGATTCGTCGGTCGTCAGCCCCAGCATTTT.

The CDR3 nucleotides read TGCAGCGTTGAAGAAAGGTACAGGGGCGATGGCTACACCTTC. Amino acids: CSVEERYRGDGYTF. The chain links TRBV29-1 to TRBJ1-2; 7 nucleotides agree with TRBD1. This CDR3 is built from 14 residues. With V trimmed by 0 bases and J by 6 bases, 7 bases remained unmatched. Germline CDR1 is SQVTM and CDR2 is ANQGSEA.

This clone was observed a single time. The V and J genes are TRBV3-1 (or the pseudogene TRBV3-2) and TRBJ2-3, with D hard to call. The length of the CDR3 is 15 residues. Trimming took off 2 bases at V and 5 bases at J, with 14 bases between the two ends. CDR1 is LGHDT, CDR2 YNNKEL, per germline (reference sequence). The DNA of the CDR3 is TGTGCCAGCAGCCAAACCGGAGCTGAGGAAGATACGCAGTATTTT. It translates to CASSQTGAEEDTQYF.

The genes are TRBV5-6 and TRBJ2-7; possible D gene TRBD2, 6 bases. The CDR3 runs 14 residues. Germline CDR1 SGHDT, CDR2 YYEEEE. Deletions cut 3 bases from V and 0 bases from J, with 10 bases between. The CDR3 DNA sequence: TGTGCCAGCAGCTCCGCCGGGAGCTCCTACGAGCAGTACTTC. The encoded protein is CASSSAGSSYEQYF.

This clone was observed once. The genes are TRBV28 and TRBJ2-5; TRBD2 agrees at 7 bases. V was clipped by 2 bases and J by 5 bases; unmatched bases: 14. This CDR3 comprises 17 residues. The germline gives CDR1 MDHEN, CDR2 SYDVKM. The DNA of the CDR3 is TGTGCCAGCAGTTTAGCAGGCTCTAGCGGCTACCGGGAGACCCAGTACTTC. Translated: CASSLAGSSGYRETQYF.

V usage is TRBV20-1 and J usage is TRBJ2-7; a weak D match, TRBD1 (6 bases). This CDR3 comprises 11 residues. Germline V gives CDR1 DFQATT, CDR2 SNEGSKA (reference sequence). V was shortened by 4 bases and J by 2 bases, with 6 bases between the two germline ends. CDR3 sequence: CSATGAYEQYF. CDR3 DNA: TGCAGTGCTACAGGGGCCTACGAGCAGTACTTC.

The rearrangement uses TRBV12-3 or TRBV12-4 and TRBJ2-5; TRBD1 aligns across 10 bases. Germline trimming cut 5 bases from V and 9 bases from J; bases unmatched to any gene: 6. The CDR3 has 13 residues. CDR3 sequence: CASSIDGQGAQYF. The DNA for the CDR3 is TGTGCCAGCAGTATAGACGGACAGGGGGCCCAGTACTTC.

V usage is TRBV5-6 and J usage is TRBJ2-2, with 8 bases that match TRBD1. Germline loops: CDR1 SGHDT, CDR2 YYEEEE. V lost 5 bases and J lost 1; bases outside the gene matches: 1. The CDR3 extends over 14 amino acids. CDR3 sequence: CASRGTGNTGELFF. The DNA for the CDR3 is TGTGCCAGCAGGGGGACAGGGAACACCGGGGAGCTGTTTTTT.

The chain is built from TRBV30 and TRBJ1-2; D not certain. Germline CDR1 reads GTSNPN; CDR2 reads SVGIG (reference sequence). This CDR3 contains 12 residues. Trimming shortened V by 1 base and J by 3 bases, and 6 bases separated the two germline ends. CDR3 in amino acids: CAWSGADYGYTF. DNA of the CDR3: TGTGCCTGGAGTGGGGCCGACTATGGCTACACCTTC.

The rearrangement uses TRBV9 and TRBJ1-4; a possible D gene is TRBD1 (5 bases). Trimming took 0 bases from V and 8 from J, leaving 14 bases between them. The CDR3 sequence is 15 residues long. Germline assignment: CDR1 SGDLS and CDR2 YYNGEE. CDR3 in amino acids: CASSVVGAAGEKLFF. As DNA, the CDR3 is TGTGCCAGCAGCGTAGTTGGGGCCGCTGGCGAAAAACTGTTTTTT.

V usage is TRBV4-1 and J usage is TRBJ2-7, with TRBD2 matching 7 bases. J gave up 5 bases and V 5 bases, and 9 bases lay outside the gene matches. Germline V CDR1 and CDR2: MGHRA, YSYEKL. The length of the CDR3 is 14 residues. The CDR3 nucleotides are TGCGCCAGCAGCTACCAGAGCGGGAACAACGAGCAGTACTTC. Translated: CASSYQSGNNEQYF.

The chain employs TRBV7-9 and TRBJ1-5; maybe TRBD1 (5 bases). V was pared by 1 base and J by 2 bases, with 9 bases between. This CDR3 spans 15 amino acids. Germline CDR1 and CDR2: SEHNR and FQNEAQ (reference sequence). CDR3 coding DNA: TGTGCCAGCAGCTTAGTTTCAGGGCGCAATCAGCCCCAGCATTTT. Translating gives CASSLVSGRNQPQHF. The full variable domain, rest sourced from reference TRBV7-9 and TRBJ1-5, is DTGVSQNPRHKITKRGQNVTFRCDPISEHNRLYWYRQTLGQGPEFLTYFQNEAQLEKSRLLSDRFSAERPKGSFSTLEIQRTEQGDSAMYLCASSLVSGRNQPQHFGDGTRLSIL.

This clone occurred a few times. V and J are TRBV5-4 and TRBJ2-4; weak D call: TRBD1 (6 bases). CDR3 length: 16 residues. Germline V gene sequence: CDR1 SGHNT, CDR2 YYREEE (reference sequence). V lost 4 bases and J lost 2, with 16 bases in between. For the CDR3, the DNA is TGTGCCAGCAGCCAACAGGGAACCCTTTCCAAAAACATTCAGTACTTC. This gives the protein CASSQQGTLSKNIQYF.

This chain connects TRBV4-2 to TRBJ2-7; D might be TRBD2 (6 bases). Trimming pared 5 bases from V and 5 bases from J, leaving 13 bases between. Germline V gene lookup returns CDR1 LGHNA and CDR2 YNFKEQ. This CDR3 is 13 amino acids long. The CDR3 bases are TGTGCCAGCAGCAGACTAGGAAGCAACGAGCAGTACTTC. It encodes CASSRLGSNEQYF.

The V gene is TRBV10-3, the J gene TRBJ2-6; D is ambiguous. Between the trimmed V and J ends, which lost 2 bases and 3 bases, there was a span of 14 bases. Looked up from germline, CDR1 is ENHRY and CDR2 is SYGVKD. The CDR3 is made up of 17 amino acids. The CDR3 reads CAISEGKELLGANVLTF. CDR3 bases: TGTGCCATCAGTGAGGGTAAGGAGCTACTTGGGGCCAACGTCCTGACTTTC.

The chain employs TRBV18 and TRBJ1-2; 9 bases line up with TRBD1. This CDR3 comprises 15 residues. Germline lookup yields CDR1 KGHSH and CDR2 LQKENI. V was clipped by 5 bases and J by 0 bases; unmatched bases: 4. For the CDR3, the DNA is TGTGCCAGCTCAGTGGACAGGGGAGCTAACTATGGCTACACCTTC. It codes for CASSVDRGANYGYTF.

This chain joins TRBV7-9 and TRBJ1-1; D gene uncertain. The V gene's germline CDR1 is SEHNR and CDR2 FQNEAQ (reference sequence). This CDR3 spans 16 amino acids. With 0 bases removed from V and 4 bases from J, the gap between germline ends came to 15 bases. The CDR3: CASSLALGGPATEAFF. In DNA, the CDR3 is TGTGCCAGCAGCTTAGCGCTGGGTGGGCCGGCCACTGAAGCTTTCTTT.

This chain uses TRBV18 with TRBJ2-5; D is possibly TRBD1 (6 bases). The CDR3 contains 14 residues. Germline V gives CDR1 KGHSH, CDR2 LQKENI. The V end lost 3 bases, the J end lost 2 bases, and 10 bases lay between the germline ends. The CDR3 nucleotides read TGTGCCAGCTCACCGGGGACAAAACAAGAGACCCAGTACTTC. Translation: CASSPGTKQETQYF.

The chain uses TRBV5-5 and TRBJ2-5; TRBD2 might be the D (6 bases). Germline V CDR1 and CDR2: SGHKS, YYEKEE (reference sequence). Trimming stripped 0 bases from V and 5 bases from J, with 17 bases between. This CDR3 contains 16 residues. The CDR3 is CASSLGGTTERETQYF. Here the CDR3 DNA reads TGTGCCAGCAGCTTGGGCGGGACGACGGAAAGGGAGACCCAGTACTTC.

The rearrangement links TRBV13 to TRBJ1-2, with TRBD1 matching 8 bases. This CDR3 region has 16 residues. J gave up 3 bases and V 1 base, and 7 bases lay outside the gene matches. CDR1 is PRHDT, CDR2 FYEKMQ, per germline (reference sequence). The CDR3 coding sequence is TGTGCCAGCAGCTTAGTACAGGGGGATACTTACTATGGCTACACCTTC. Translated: CASSLVQGDTYYGYTF.